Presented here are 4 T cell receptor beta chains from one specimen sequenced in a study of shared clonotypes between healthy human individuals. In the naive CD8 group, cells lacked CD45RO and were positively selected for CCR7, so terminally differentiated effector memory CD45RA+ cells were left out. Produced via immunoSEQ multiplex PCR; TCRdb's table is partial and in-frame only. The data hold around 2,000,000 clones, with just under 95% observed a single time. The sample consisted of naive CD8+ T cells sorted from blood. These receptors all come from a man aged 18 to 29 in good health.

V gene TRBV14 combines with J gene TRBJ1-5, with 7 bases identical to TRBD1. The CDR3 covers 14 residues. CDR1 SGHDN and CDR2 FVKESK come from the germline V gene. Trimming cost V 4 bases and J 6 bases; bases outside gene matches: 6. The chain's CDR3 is CASSRTGVGQPQHF. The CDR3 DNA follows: TGTGCCAGCAGCCGAACAGGGGTTGGTCAGCCCCAGCATTTT.

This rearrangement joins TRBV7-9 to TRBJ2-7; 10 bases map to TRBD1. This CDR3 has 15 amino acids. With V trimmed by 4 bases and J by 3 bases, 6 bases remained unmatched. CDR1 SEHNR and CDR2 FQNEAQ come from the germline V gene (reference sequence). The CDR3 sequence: CASSSLTGGNYEQYF. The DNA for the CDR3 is TGTGCCAGCAGCTCTCTGACAGGGGGCAACTACGAGCAGTACTTC.

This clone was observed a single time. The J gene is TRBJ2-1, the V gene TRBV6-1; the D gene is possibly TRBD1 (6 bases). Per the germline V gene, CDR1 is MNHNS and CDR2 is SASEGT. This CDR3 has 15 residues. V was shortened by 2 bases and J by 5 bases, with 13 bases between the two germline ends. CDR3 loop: CASSELGQRHNEQFF. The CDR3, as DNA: TGTGCCAGCAGTGAACTCGGACAGAGACACAATGAGCAGTTCTTC.

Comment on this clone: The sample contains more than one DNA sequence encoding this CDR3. Written as DNA, the CDR3 is TGTGCCAGTAGTATATCCGGACAGGGATTAAGTGAGCAGTTCTTC. Residues: CASSISGQGLSEQFF. This rearrangement joins TRBV19 to TRBJ2-1; 8 nucleotides line up with TRBD1. Germline V lookup: CDR1 LNHDA, CDR2 SQIVND (reference sequence). V was pared by 2 bases and J by 9 bases, with 9 bases of the junction left unmatched. This CDR3 is 15 amino acids long. Together with reference TRBV19 and TRBJ2-1, the CDR3 gives the full variable domain: DGGITQSPKYLFRKEGQNVTLSCEQNLNHDAMYWYRQDPGQGLRLIYYSQIVNDFQKGDIAEGYSVSREKKESFPLTVTSAQKNPTAFYLCASSISGQGLSEQFFGPGTRLTVL.